This T cell receptor (beta chain) stems from a study of blood T cell repertoires in COVID-19. Study-level background: Acute and convalescent COVID-19 specimens originated in the United States, Italy and Spain. T cells, B-cell-depleted T cells, or PBMCs provided the cDNA or gDNA that served as material.

A single count supports this clone. Germline lookup yields CDR1 SGDLS and CDR2 YYNGEE. This CDR3 has 15 amino acids. The ends were cut back, 0 bases at V and 7 bases at J, with 14 bases in the middle. Methods used by the authors: Amplifying reference gene primers gave estimates of nucleated cell counts. Generated by immunoSEQ multiplex PCR, the TCRdb table keeps only in-frame clones and is missing some. The DNA gave D and trimming, while V, J and clone size come from that table. The data show 120,000 to 150,000 clones, 70% to 85% seen once. This clonotype was obtained from a woman of 80 years or more in a cohort sampled during active or convalescent COVID-19. The specimen was peripheral blood. V usage is TRBV9 and J usage is TRBJ1-5; possible D gene TRBD1, 5 bases. The CDR3 protein is CASSVGAGRGQPQHF. CDR3 DNA: TGTGCCAGCAGCGTAGGAGCAGGGCGGGGACAGCCCCAGCATTTT.